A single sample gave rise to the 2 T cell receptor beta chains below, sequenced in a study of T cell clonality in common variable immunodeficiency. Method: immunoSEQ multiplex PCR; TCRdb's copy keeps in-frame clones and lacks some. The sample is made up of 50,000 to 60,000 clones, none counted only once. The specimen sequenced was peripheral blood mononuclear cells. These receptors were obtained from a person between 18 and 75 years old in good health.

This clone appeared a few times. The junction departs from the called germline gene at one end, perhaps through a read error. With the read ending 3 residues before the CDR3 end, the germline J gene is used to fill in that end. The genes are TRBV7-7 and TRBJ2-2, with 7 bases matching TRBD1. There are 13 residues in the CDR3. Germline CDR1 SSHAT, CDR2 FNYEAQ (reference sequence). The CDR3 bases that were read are TGTGCTAGCAGCCGACAGGGTACCGGGGAG. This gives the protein CASSRQGTGE. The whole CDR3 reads CASSRQGTGELFF.

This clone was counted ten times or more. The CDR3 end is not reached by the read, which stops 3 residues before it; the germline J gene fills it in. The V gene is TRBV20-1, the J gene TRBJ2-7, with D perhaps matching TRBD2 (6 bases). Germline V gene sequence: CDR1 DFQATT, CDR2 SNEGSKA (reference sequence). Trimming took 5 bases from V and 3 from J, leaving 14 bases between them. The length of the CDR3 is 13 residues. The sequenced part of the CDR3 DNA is TGCAGTGCTCGCGGGACTCCCGACTACGAG. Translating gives CSARGTPDYE. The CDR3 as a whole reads CSARGTPDYEQYF.